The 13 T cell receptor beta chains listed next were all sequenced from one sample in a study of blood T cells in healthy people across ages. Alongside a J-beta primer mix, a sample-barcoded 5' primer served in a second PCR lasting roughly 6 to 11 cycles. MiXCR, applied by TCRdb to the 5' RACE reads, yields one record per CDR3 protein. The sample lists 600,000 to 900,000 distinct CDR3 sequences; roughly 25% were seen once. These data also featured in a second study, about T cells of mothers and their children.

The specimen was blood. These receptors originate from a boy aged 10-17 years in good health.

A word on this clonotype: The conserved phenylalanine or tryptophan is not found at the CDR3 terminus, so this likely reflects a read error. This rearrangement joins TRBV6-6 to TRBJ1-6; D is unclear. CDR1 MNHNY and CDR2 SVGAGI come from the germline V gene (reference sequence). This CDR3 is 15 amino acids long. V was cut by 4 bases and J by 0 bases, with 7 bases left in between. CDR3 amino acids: CASSSVSSYNSPLHC. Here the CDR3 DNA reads TGTGCCAGCAGTTCTGTGAGCTCCTATAATTCACCCCTCCACTGT.

CDR3: CASSPTRGWGSYEQYF. The CDR3 bases are TGTGCCAGCAGTCCTACAAGGGGCTGGGGCTCCTACGAGCAGTACTTC. The V call is TRBV12-3 or TRBV12-4, the J call TRBJ2-7; D may be TRBD1 (5 bases). The ends were cut back, 5 bases at V and 0 bases at J, with 17 bases in the middle. This CDR3 has 16 amino acids.

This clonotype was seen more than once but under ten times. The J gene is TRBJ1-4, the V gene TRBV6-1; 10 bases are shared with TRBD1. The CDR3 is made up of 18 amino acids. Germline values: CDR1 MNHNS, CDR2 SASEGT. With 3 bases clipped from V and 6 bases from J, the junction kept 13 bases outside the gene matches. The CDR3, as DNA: TGTGCCAGCAGTGAGGGACAGGGGAGGCTGACGGGAGATGAAAAACTGTTTTTT. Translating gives CASSEGQGRLTGDEKLFF.

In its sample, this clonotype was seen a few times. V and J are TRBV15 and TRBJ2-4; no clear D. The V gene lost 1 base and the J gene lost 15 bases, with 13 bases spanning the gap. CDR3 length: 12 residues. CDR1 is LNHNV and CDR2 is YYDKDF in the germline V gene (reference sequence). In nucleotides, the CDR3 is TGTGCCACCAGCAGAGTCACAGACACATTGTACTTC. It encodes CATSRVTDTLYF.

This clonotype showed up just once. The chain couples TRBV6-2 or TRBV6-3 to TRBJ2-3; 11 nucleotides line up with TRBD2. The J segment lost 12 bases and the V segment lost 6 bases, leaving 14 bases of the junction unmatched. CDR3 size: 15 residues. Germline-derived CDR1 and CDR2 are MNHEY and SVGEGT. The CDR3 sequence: CASSLPGLAGGSQYF. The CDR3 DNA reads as TGTGCCAGCAGCCTACCCGGCCTAGCGGGGGGCTCACAGTATTTT.

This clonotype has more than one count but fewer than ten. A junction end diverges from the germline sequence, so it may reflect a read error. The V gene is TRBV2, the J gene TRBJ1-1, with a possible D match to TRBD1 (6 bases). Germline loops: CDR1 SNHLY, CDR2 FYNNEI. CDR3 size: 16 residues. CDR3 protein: CTSKDSEGGMNTEAFF. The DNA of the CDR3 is TGTACCAGCAAAGACTCTGAAGGGGGAATGAACACTGAAGCTTTCTTT.

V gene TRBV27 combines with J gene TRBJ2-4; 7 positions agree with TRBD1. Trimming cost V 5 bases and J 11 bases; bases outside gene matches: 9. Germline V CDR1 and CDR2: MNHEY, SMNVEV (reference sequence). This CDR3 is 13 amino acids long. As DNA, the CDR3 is TGTGCCAGCAGTCCTTCGGGACAGAGTCTTCAGTACTTC. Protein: CASSPSGQSLQYF.

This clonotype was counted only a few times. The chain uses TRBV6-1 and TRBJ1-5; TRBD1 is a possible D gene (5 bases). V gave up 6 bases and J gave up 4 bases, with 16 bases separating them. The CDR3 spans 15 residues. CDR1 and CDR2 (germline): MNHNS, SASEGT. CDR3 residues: CASRRGSQANQPQHF. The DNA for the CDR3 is TGTGCCAGCAGAAGGGGTTCACAGGCAAATCAGCCCCAGCATTTT.

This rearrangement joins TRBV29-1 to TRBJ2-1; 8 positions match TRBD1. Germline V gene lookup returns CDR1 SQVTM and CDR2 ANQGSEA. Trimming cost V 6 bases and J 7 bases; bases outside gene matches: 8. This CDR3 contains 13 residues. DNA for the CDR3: TGCAGCGTGGCAGGACAGGGCTTAAATGAGCAGTTCTTC. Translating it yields CSVAGQGLNEQFF.

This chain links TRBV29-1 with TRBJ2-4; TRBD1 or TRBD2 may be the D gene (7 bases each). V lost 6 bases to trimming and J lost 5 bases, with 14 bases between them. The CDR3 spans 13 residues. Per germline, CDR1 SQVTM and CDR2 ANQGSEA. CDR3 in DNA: TGCAGCGTGGAGCAGGGGGGGGAAAACATTCAGTACTTC. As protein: CSVEQGGENIQYF. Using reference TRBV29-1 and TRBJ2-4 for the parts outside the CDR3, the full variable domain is SAVISQKPSRDICQRGTSLTIQCQVDSQVTMMFWYRQQPGQSLTLIATANQGSEATYESGFVIDKFPISRPNLTFSTLTVSNMSPEDSSIYLCSVEQGGENIQYFGAGTRLSVL.

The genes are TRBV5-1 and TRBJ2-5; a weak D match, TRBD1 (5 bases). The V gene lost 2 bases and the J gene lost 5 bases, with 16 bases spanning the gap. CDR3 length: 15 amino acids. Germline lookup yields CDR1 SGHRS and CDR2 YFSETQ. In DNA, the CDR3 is TGCGCCAGCAGCTTCGTGGGGCCCGAGAAGGAGACCCAGTACTTC. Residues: CASSFVGPEKETQYF.

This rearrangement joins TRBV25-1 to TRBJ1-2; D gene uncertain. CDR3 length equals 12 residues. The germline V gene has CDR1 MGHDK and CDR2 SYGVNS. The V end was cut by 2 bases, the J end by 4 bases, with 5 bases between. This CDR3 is CASSEAGYGYTF. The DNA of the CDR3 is TGTGCCAGCAGTGAAGCCGGCTATGGCTACACCTTC.

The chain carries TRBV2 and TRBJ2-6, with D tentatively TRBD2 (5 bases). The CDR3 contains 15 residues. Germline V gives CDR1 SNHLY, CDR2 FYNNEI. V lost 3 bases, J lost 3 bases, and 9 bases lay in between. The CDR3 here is CASSDGVLGANVLTF. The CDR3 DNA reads TGTGCCAGCAGTGACGGGGTGCTTGGGGCCAACGTCCTGACTTTC.